Listed here is a single T cell receptor beta chain. The protocol was immunoSEQ multiplex PCR, while the TCRdb copy is restricted to in-frame clones and leaves out a portion. The sample lists 55,000 or so clones, 92% seen once, with approximately 0.64% in the top ten. The CDR3 totals 15 residues. V gave up 3 bases and J gave up 3 bases; unmatched junction bases: 5. In germline, CDR1 is LGHNA, CDR2 YNFKEQ. The entry originates in a study of T cell changes during pregnancy in multiple sclerosis. The rearrangement uses TRBV4-2 and TRBJ1-1; 9 bases fit TRBD1. Specimen: CD4+ T cells from peripheral blood mononuclear cells, collected after pregnancy. The source of this sequence is a female donor with multiple sclerosis, enrolled in a pregnancy study. The DNA for the CDR3 is TGTGCCAGCAGCCAGGGCGGGACAGGGCACACTGAAGCTTTCTTT. Residues: CASSQGGTGHTEAFF.